This T cell receptor (beta chain) was observed in a study of shared clonotypes between healthy human individuals. Measured with immunoSEQ multiplex PCR; TCRdb has only the in-frame clones, and not every one. This sample yields 1.4 million to 1.5 million clones, of which 95% to 97% are seen a single time; 1% to 1.5% belongs to the top ten. V lost 4 bases, J lost 3 bases, and 5 bases stayed unmatched. There are 14 residues in the CDR3. Germline V gene data show CDR1 as GTSNPN and CDR2 as SVGIG (reference sequence). With regard to this clone: The antigen is not known.

Findings of the study overall: As a rule, naive subsets had a larger estimated richness than memory subsets.

The sequencing input was naive CD4+ T cells sorted from blood. Specified subset: CD45RA+ positively selected. The origin of this receptor is a man aged 30 to 39 in good health. The chain links TRBV30 to TRBJ2-3, with TRBD2 identical over 9 bases. In nucleotides, the CDR3 is TGTGCCTGGACTAGCGGGATTACTACAGATACGCAGTATTTT. It codes for CAWTSGITTDTQYF.